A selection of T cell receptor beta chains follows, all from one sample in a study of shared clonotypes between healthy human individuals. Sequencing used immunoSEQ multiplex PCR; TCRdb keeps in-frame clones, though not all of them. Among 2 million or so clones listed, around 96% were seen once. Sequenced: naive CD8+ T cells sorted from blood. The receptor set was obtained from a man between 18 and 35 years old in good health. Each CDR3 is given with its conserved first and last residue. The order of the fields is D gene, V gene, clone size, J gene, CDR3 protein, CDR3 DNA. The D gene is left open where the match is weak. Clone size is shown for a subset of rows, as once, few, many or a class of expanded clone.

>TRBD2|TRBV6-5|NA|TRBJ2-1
CASSYSGLALNEQFF
TGTGCCAGCAGTTACTCGGGACTAGCCCTCAATGAGCAGTTCTTC
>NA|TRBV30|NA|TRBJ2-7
CAWSPINEQYF
TGTGCCTGGTCCCCGATCAACGAGCAGTACTTC
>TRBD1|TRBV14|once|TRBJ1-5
CASSQGGQASRSNQPQHF
TGTGCCAGCAGCCAAGGGGGACAGGCCTCCAGGAGCAATCAGCCCCAGCATTTT
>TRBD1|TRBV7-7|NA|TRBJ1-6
CASSLTPGGWSPLHF
TGTGCTAGCAGCTTAACCCCAGGGGGCTGGTCACCCCTCCACTTT
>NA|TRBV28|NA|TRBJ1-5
CASSMWGANDVSNQPQHF
TGTGCCAGCAGTATGTGGGGGGCCAATGATGTCAGCAATCAGCCCCAGCATTTT
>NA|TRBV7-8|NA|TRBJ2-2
CASSLPEEENTGELFF
TGTGCCAGCAGCCTTCCTGAGGAGGAAAACACCGGGGAGCTGTTTTTT
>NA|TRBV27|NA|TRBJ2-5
CASCALGEETQYF
TGTGCCAGCTGCGCCTTGGGTGAGGAGACCCAGTACTTC
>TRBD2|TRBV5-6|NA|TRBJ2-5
CASSFRPSGRWQETQYF
TGTGCCAGCAGCTTTCGGCCTAGCGGGAGGTGGCAAGAGACCCAGTACTTC
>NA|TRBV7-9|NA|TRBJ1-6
CASSSGTLNSPLHF
TGTGCCAGCAGCTCCGGGACGCTCAATTCACCCCTCCACTTT
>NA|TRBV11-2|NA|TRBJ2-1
CASSLEGVEQFF
TGTGCCAGCAGCTTAGAGGGGGTTGAGCAGTTCTTC
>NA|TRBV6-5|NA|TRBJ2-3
CASSWGASNTDTQYF
TGTGCCAGCAGTTGGGGGGCCTCAAACACAGATACGCAGTATTTT
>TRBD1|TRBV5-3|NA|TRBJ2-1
CARSLDRDSAYNEQFF
TGTGCCAGAAGCCTCGACAGGGACAGTGCCTACAATGAGCAGTTCTTC
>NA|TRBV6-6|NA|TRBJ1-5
CASRSEAMGNQPQHF
TGTGCCAGCAGATCCGAAGCTATGGGCAATCAGCCCCAGCATTTT
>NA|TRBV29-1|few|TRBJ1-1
CSVEDSVNTEAFF
TGCAGCGTTGAAGATTCAGTGAACACTGAAGCTTTCTTT
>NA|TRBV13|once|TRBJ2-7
CASSLRATGLHRPSSYEQYF
TGTGCCAGCAGCTTAAGGGCCACCGGGCTCCATCGCCCGAGCTCCTACGAGCAGTACTTC
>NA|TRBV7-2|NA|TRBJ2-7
CASTRREESSYEQYF
TGTGCCAGCACACGCAGGGAGGAGAGCTCCTACGAGCAGTACTTC
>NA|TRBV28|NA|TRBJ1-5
CASSPGSNQPQHF
TGTGCCAGCAGCCCCGGTAGCAATCAGCCCCAGCATTTT
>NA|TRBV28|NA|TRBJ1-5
CASSFKREVVQPQHF
TGTGCCAGCAGTTTTAAGAGGGAGGTGGTTCAGCCCCAGCATTTT
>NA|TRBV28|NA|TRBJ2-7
CASSAGPRVGEQYF
TGTGCCAGCAGTGCGGGACCGAGGGTCGGCGAGCAGTACTTC
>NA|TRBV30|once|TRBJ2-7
CAVEWAGPYEQYF
TGTGCCGTCGAGTGGGCAGGCCCCTACGAGCAGTACTTC
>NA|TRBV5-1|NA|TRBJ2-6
CASSDTSGANVLTF
TGCGCCAGCAGCGATACTTCTGGGGCCAACGTCCTGACTTTC
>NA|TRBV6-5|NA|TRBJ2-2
CASSYWEALGGELFF
TGTGCCAGCAGTTACTGGGAGGCTCTAGGAGGGGAGCTGTTTTTT
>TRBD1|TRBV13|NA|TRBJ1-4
CASSSHNRGGEQLFF
TGTGCCAGCAGCTCCCATAACAGGGGAGGGGAGCAACTGTTTTTT
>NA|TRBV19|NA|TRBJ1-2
CASSPTPVNYGYTF
TGTGCCAGTAGTCCGACCCCCGTGAACTATGGCTACACCTTC
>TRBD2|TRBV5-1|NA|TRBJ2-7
CASSKGLAGASPLGEQYF
TGCGCCAGCAGCAAGGGACTAGCGGGGGCGTCCCCCCTAGGCGAGCAGTACTTC
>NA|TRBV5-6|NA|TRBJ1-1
CASSLVGGVGAFF
TGTGCCAGCAGCTTGGTCGGCGGGGTTGGTGCTTTCTTT
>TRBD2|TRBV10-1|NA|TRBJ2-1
CASSLLAGGSNEQFF
TGCGCCAGCAGCCTACTAGCGGGAGGAAGCAATGAGCAGTTCTTC
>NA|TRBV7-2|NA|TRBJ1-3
CASSSKLMGRRNTIYF
TGTGCCAGCAGCTCGAAGTTGATGGGCCGAAGAAACACCATATATTTT
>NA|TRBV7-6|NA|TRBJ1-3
CASSLGPPGNTIYF
TGTGCCAGCAGCCTCGGGCCTCCTGGAAACACCATATATTTT
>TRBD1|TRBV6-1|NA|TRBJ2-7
CASGQGGEQYF
TGTGCCAGCGGACAGGGTGGAGAGCAGTACTTC
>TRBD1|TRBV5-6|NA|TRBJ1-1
CASSADRITEAFF
TGTGCCAGCAGCGCGGACAGGATAACTGAAGCTTTCTTT
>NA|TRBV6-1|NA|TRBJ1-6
CASFTWFSYNSPLHF
TGTGCCAGCTTCACATGGTTCTCCTATAATTCACCCCTCCACTTT
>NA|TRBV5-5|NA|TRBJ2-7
CASSWDIGLYEQYF
TGTGCCAGCAGCTGGGACATAGGACTTTACGAGCAGTACTTC
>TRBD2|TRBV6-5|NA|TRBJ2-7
CANSPGLASEQYF
TGTGCCAATTCGCCGGGACTAGCGTCCGAGCAGTACTTC
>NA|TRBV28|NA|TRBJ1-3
CASSSAGAGNTIYF
TGTGCCAGCAGTTCAGCGGGGGCGGGAAACACCATATATTTT
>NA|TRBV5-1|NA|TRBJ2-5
CASSAGTAETQYF
TGCGCCAGCAGCGCGGGCACGGCGGAGACCCAGTACTTC
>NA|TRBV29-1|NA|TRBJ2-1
CSVEWHNEQFF
TGCAGCGTTGAATGGCACAATGAGCAGTTCTTC
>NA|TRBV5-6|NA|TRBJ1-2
CASSLFGSGSLLGYGYTF
TGTGCCAGCAGCTTGTTTGGGTCAGGGTCTCTTTTAGGGTATGGCTACACCTTC
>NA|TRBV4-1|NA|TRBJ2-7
CASSQDWGTSTYEQYF
TGCGCCAGCAGCCAAGATTGGGGCACCTCTACCTACGAGCAGTACTTC
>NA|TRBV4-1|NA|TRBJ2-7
CASSRGPSYEQYF
TGCGCCAGCAGCCGAGGGCCATCCTACGAGCAGTACTTC
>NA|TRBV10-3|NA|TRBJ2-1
CAISAEYNEQFF
TGTGCCATCAGTGCCGAGTACAATGAGCAGTTCTTC
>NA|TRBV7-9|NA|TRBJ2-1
CASSQPTEDNEQFF
TGTGCCAGCAGCCAGCCCACAGAAGACAATGAGCAGTTCTTC
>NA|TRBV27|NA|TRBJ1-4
CASRLGQSKAEKLFF
TGTGCCAGCAGATTAGGACAGTCTAAGGCTGAAAAACTGTTTTTT
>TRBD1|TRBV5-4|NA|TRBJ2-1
CASSPGQGVSYEQFF
TGTGCCAGCAGCCCGGGACAGGGGGTGAGCTATGAGCAGTTCTTC
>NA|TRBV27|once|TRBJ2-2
CASSYVAGTGELFF
TGTGCCAGCAGTTACGTGGCGGGGACCGGGGAGCTGTTTTTT
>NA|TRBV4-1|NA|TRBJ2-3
CASSQVVLTSTDTQYF
TGCGCCAGCAGCCAAGTAGTACTTACTAGCACAGATACGCAGTATTTT
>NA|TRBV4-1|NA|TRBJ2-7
CASSFADEQYF
TGCGCCAGCAGCTTTGCGGACGAGCAGTACTTC
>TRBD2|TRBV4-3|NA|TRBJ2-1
CASSQDLASGSYNEQFF
TGCGCCAGCAGCCAAGATCTCGCTAGCGGGTCCTACAATGAGCAGTTCTTC
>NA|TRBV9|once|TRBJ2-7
CASSVTGGSGEQYF
TGTGCCAGCAGCGTTACTGGGGGCTCAGGGGAGCAGTACTTC
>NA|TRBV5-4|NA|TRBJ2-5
CASSLAWGTQETQYF
TGTGCCAGCAGCTTGGCTTGGGGAACTCAAGAGACCCAGTACTTC
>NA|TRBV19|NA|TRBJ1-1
CASSRGGVNTEAFF
TGTGCCAGTAGTAGAGGGGGTGTGAACACTGAAGCTTTCTTT
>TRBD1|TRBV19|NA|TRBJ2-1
CAGTGVANEQFF
TGTGCGGGGACAGGGGTGGCCAATGAGCAGTTCTTC
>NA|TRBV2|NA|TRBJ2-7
CASTRARGYEQYF
TGTGCCAGCACCCGGGCGCGAGGCTACGAGCAGTACTTC
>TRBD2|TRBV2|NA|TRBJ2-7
CASSEGLAGTSYEQYF
TGTGCCAGCAGTGAAGGGCTAGCGGGAACCTCCTACGAGCAGTACTTC